The sequence of this T cell receptor (beta chain) was determined in a study of control samples from healthy donors and cancer patients. Libraries were prepared by immunoSEQ multiplex PCR; TCRdb keeps only in-frame clonotypes and omits some of them. The sample includes about 130,000 clones, about 93% of them seen just once. Germline V gives CDR1 MNHEY, CDR2 SVGAGI. The CDR3 loop spans 14 amino acids. Trimming took 8 bases from V and 7 from J, leaving 17 bases between them. Specimen: blood. The sequence was obtained from a man aged 40-49 years in good health. This chain connects TRBV6-5 to TRBJ1-4; unclear D gene. The CDR3 coding sequence is TGTGCCAGCCTGAAACGAGGTGGCGGTGAAAAACTGTTTTTT. It specifies CASLKRGGGEKLFF.